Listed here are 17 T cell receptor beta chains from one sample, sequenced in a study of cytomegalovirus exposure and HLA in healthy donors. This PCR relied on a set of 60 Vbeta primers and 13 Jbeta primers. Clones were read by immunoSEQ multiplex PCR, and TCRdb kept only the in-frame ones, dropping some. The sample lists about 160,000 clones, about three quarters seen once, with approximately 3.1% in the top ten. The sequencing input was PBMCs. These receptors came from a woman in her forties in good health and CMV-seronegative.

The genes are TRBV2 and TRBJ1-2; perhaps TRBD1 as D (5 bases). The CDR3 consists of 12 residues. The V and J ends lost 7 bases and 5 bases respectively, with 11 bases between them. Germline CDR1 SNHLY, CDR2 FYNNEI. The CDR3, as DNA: TGTGCCAGCACTCCGGGGGGATATGGCTACACCTTC. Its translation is CASTPGGYGYTF.

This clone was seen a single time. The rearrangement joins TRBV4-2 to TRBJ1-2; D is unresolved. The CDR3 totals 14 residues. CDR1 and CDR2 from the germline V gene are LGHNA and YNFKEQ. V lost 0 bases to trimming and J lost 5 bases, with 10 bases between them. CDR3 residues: CASSQDSQQYGYTF. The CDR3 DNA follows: TGTGCCAGCAGCCAAGATAGTCAACAGTATGGCTACACCTTC.

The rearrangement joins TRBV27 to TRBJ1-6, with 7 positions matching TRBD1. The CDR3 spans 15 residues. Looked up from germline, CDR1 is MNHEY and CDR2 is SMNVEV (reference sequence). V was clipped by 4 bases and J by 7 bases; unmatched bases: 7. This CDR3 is CASSWAGTANSPLHF. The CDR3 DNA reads TGTGCCAGCAGTTGGGCCGGGACAGCCAATTCACCCCTCCACTTT.

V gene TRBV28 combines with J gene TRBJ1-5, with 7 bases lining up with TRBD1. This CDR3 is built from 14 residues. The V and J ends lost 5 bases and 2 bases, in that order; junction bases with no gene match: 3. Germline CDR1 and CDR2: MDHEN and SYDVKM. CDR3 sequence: CASSQTGRNQPQHF. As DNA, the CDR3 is TGTGCCAGCAGTCAGACAGGGCGCAATCAGCCCCAGCATTTT.

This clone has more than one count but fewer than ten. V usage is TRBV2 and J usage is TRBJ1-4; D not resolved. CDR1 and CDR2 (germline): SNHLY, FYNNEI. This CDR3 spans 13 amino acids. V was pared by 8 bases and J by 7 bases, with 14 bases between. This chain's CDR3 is CASGRTSVEKLFF. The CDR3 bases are TGTGCCAGCGGCCGAACGTCTGTTGAAAAACTGTTTTTT.

The CDR3 sequence: CASSLDRGDEQYF. CDR3 DNA: TGTGCCAGCAGCTTAGACAGGGGGGACGAGCAGTACTTC. The V and J genes are TRBV7-7 and TRBJ2-7; TRBD1 matches 8 bases. V gave up 1 base and J gave up 5 bases; unmatched junction bases: 1. This CDR3 is 13 amino acids long. CDR1 is SSHAT and CDR2 is FNYEAQ in the germline V gene (reference sequence).

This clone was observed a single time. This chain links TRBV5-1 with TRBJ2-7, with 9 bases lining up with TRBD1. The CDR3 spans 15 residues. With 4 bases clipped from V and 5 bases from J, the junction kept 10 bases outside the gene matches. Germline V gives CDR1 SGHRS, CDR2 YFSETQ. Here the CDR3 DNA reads TGCGCCAGCAGCCCCGGACAGGGGATCGTCGACGAGCAGTACTTC. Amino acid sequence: CASSPGQGIVDEQYF.

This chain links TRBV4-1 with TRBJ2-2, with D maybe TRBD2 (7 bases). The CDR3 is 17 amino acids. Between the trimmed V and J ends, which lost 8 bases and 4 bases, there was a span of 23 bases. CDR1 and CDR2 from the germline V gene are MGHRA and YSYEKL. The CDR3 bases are TGCGCCAGCTATCCCGTAGAACGGGGGGCGGGCACCGGGGAGCTGTTTTTT. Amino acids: CASYPVERGAGTGELFF.

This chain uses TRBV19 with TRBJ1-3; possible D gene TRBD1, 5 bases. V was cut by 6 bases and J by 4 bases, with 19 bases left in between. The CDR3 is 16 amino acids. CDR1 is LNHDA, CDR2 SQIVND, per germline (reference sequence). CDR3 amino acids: CASSRPWDFSGNTIYF. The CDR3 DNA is TGTGCCAGTAGCCGACCTTGGGACTTCTCGGGAAACACCATATATTTT.

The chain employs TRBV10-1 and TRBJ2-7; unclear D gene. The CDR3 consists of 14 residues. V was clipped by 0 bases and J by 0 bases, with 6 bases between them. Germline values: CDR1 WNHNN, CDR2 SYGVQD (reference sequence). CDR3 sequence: CASSESLYSYEQYF. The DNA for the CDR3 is TGCGCCAGCAGTGAGTCCCTCTACTCCTACGAGCAGTACTTC.

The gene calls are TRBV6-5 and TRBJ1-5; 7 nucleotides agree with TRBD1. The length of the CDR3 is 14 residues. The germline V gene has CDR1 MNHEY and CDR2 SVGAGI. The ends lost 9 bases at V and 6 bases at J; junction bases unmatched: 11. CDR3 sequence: CASGLRDRGQPQHF. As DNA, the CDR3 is TGTGCCAGTGGACTCCGGGACAGAGGTCAGCCCCAGCATTTT.

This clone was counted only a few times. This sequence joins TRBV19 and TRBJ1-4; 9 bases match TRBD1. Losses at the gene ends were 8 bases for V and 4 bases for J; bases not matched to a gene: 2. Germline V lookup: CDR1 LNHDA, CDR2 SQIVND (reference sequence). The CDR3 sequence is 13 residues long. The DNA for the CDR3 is TGTGCCAGTGGACAGGGGAATAATGAAAAACTGTTTTTT. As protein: CASGQGNNEKLFF. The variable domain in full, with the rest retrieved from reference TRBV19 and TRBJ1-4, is DGGITQSPKYLFRKEGQNVTLSCEQNLNHDAMYWYRQDPGQGLRLIYYSQIVNDFQKGDIAEGYSVSREKKESFPLTVTSAQKNPTAFYLCASGQGNNEKLFFGSGTQLSVL.

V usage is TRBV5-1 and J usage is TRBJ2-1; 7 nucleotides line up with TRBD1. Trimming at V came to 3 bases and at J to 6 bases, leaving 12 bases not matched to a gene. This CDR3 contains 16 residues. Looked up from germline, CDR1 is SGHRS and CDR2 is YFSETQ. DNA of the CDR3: TGCGCCAGCAGCTCGACCAGACAGGGTAGGGGCAATGAGCAGTTCTTC. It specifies CASSSTRQGRGNEQFF.

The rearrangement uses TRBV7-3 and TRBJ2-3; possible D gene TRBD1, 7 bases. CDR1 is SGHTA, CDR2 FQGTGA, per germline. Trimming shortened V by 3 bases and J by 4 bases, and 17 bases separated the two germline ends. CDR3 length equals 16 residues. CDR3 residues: CASSLKGAGSSDTQYF. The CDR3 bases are TGTGCCAGCAGCTTGAAGGGGGCCGGGAGTTCAGATACGCAGTATTTT.

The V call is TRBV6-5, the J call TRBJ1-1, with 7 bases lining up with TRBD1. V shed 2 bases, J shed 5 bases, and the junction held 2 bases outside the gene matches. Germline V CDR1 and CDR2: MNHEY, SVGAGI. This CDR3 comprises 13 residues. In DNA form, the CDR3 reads TGTGCCAGCAGTTACCCGGGACAGACTGAAGCTTTCTTT. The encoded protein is CASSYPGQTEAFF.

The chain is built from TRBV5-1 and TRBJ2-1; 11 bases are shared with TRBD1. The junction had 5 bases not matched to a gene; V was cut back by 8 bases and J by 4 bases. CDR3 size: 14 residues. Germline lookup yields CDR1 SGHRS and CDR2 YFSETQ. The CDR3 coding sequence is TGCGCCAGTACCGGGACAGGGGGGTACAATGAGCAGTTCTTC. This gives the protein CASTGTGGYNEQFF. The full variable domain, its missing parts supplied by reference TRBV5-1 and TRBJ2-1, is KAGVTQTPRYLIKTRGQQVTLSCSPISGHRSVSWYQQTPGQGLQFLFEYFSETQRNKGNFPGRFSGRQFSNSRSEMNVSTLELGDSALYLCASTGTGGYNEQFFGPGTRLTVL.

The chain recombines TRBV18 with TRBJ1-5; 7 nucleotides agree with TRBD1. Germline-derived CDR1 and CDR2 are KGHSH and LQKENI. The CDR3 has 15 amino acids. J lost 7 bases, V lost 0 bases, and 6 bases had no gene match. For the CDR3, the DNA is TGTGCCAGCTCACCACCTGACAGGGTCGGGCAGCCCCAGCATTTT. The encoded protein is CASSPPDRVGQPQHF.